This T cell receptor beta chain came from a study of cytomegalovirus exposure and HLA in healthy donors. The PCR had 60 Vbeta and 13 Jbeta primers. Clones were read by immunoSEQ multiplex PCR, and TCRdb kept only the in-frame ones, dropping some. Here the sample spans fewer than 200,000 clones, 75% to 85% being singletons. This CDR3 region has 16 residues. Trimming at V came to 3 bases and at J to 11 bases, leaving 14 bases not matched to a gene. The germline gives CDR1 MNHNS, CDR2 SASEGT. The TCR was taken from a male donor in good health and CMV-seropositive. The sample comprised PBMCs. The V gene is TRBV6-1, the J gene TRBJ1-1; 11 positions match TRBD1. Here the CDR3 reads CASSEGTGGGVMDAFF. CDR3 sequence (DNA): TGTGCCAGCAGTGAGGGGACAGGGGGAGGGGTAATGGACGCTTTCTTT.